This T cell receptor (beta chain) emerged from a study of OX40 agonist ivuxolimab in advanced cancers. The wider study: Hepatocellular carcinoma, melanoma, renal cell or head and neck cancer was diagnosed in the dose-escalation patients. Eligibility rules accepted prior anti-PD-1, anti-PD-L1 or anti-CTLA-4 therapy, and around 43% had some.

Losses at the gene ends were 3 bases for V and 4 bases for J; bases not matched to a gene: 3. Germline V lookup: CDR1 PRHDT, CDR2 FYEKMQ (reference sequence). CDR3 size: 15 residues. Produced via immunoSEQ multiplex PCR; TCRdb's table is partial and in-frame only. The sample shows tens of thousands of clones, around 85% of them seen only once. Peripheral blood came from all dose cohorts at three timepoints. This clonotype was obtained from an adult with an advanced solid tumor such as melanoma, head and neck, liver or kidney cancer. This material consisted of CD4+ or CD8+ T cells sorted from blood, taken in a trial of the OX40 agonist ivuxolimab. This chain connects TRBV13 to TRBJ2-7; TRBD2 agrees at 13 bases. CDR3 coding DNA: TGTGCCAGCAGCTTTGGGACTAGCGGGAAATACGAGCAGTACTTC. Encoded protein: CASSFGTSGKYEQYF.